The clone carrying this T cell receptor beta chain was seen a few times. Its antigen is unidentified. Purified naive CD4+ T cells were depleted of CD25+ Tregs. Full-length variable regions came from constant-region reverse primers plus semi-nested Nested Universal Primer A PCR. TCRdb re-called the 5' RACE reads through MiXCR, storing one row per CDR3 protein. Here the sample spans about 54,000 distinct CDR3 sequences, 17% being singletons. Study observations and caveats: Tumor memory CD4+ T cell TCR gene usage was found to cluster with blood and lymph node memory CD4+ cells and with lymph node naive CD4+ cells. Greatest tumor Treg TCR overlap was with tumor naive CD4+ cells.

This clonotype was obtained from a female donor with breast cancer. Specimen: naive CD4+ T cells sorted from blood. Documented subset: naive CD4+ T cells, CD4+CD45RA+CD25-.

The CDR3 here is CASSSAGPQLPQHF. The CDR3 nucleotides are TGTGCCAGCAGCTCGGCCGGGCCCCAGTTGCCCCAGCATTTT. The chain employs TRBV7-8 and TRBJ1-5; D not resolved. Germline CDR1 reads SGHVS; CDR2 reads FQNEAQ. The CDR3 has 14 residues. V shed 4 bases and J shed 9 bases, with 16 bases lying between them.